The sequence of this T cell receptor beta chain was determined in a study of cytomegalovirus exposure and HLA in healthy donors. Points from the study as a whole: 87-base-pair reads could not separate some V segments, including TRBV6-2 and TRBV6-3. There were reportedly fewer N-insertions in an Asian-associated ancestry cluster than the roughly 700-donor mean, in a later analysis. The authors assumed roughly uniform sequencing depth across donors for presence/absence analyses.

As concerns this clone: The antigen is not known. A much larger clone is a single base away; this may be a read error. The same CDR3 can be traced to other DNA sequences in this sample.

V was pared by 2 bases and J by 5 bases, with 9 bases between. The germline V gene has CDR1 SEHNR and CDR2 FQNEAQ (reference sequence). This CDR3 is built from 13 residues. Vbeta (60) and Jbeta (13) primers were used in the PCR. Produced via immunoSEQ multiplex PCR; TCRdb's table is partial and in-frame only. The sample carries some 170,000 clones, about 69% recorded once. The chain combines TRBV7-9 with TRBJ2-5; the D is unclear. The sequence derives from a human donor in good health. Sequenced input: PBMCs. CDR3 protein: CASSLLFGETQYF. As DNA, the CDR3 is TGTGCCAGCAGCTTACTTTTCGGGGAGACCCAGTACTTC. Looking up the rest from reference TRBV7-9 and TRBJ2-5 gives the full variable domain: DTGVSQNPRHKITKRGQNVTFRCDPISEHNRLYWYRQTLGQGPEFLTYFQNEAQLEKSRLLSDRFSAERPKGSFSTLEIQRTEQGDSAMYLCASSLLFGETQYFGPGTRLLVL.